The source of this T cell receptor beta chain is a study of blood T cell repertoires in COVID-19. Study-wide context: Donors in the United States, Italy and Spain gave samples during acute or convalescent COVID-19. Sources were T cells, B-cell-depleted T cells, or PBMCs; the material itself was cDNA or gDNA.

The authors' processing: Cell counts per sample came from amplifying reference gene primers. The protocol was immunoSEQ multiplex PCR, while the TCRdb copy is restricted to in-frame clones and leaves out a portion. The DNA was the basis for D and trimming; V, J and clone size are from that table. This sample has a few hundred thousand clones, with about 89% found just once. CDR3 length: 15 residues. Trimming removed 3 bases from V and 4 bases from J; junction bases left unmatched: 5. CDR1 is MNHEY, CDR2 SMNVEV, per germline (reference sequence). The chain employs TRBV27 and TRBJ2-7; TRBD2 matches 11 bases. Material: peripheral blood. The TCR sequence derives from a woman in her 30s with COVID-19, enrolled during active disease. The CDR3 loop reads CASSFISGGVYEQYF. CDR3 nucleotide sequence: TGTGCCAGCAGTTTTATTAGCGGGGGGGTTTACGAGCAGTACTTC.